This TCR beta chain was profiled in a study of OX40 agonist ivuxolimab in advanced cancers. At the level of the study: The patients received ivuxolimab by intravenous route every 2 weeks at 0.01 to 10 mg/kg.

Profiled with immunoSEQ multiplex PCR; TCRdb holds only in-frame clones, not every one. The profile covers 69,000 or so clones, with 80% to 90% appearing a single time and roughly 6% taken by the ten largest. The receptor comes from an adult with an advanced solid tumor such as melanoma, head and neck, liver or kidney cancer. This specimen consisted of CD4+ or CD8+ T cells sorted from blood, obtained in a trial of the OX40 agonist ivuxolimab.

DNA for the CDR3: TGTGCCAGCAGCTTAGGCCCACGGGGACAGGGGCTTTCCTACGAGCAGTACTTC. It encodes CASSLGPRGQGLSYEQYF. The gene calls are TRBV7-9 and TRBJ2-7, with 10 positions matching TRBD1. CDR3 length: 18 residues. Germline loops: CDR1 SEHNR, CDR2 FQNEAQ (reference sequence). The J segment lost 1 base and the V segment lost 1 base, leaving 10 bases of the junction unmatched.